These 20 T cell receptor beta chains were all obtained from the same sample, sequenced in a study of a mutant IDH1 vaccine in newly diagnosed glioma. Sequencing used immunoSEQ multiplex PCR; TCRdb keeps in-frame clones, though not all of them. Found here are around 94,000 clones, around nine tenths of them singletons; the top ten hold 0.77%. Sample time point: week 47, end of study. Each dose delivered 300 ug of mutant IDH1 20-mer peptide subcutaneously with imiquimod. These receptors have no identified antigens. The specimen was PBMCs, collected from a glioma patient whose treatment included an IDH1 peptide vaccine. These receptors were obtained from a woman aged 45 to 65 with glioma.

This clone was seen a few times. The V gene is TRBV5-6, the J gene TRBJ1-1; tentative D call: TRBD1 (5 bases). Per the germline V gene, CDR1 is SGHDT and CDR2 is YYEEEE. The V and J ends lost 7 bases and 0 bases respectively, with 7 bases between them. There are 12 residues in the CDR3. CDR3 region: CASSRVNTEAFF. For the CDR3, the DNA is TGTGCCAGCTCCAGGGTGAACACTGAAGCTTTCTTT. Variable domain in full (rest from reference TRBV5-6 and TRBJ1-1): DAGVTQSPTHLIKTRGQQVTLRCSPKSGHDTVSWYQQALGQGPQFIFQYYEEEERQRGNFPDRFSGHQFPNYSSELNVNALLLGDSALYLCASSRVNTEAFFGQGTRLTVV.

This clone was seen just once. This chain links TRBV4-2 with TRBJ2-5; tentative D call: TRBD1 (5 bases). V shed 3 bases and J shed 5 bases, with 16 bases lying between them. Per germline, CDR1 LGHNA and CDR2 YNFKEQ. CDR3 length: 15 amino acids. CDR3 bases: TGTGCCAGCAGCCAGGCCGGACACCCGTGGGAGACCCAGTACTTC. Its translation: CASSQAGHPWETQYF.

This chain joins TRBV7-3 and TRBJ2-3, with D uncertain. Germline V lookup: CDR1 SGHTA, CDR2 FQGTGA. The CDR3 totals 15 residues. V lost 4 bases, J lost 4 bases, and 15 bases lay in between. The CDR3 coding sequence is TGTGCCAGCAGCTCCAAATCCTCGGGTGCAGATACGCAGTATTTT. It specifies CASSSKSSGADTQYF.

This clone was counted only a few times. This rearrangement joins TRBV25-1 to TRBJ2-2, with 11 bases fitting TRBD2. The CDR3 has 14 amino acids. Germline lookup yields CDR1 MGHDK and CDR2 SYGVNS. The junction had 0 bases not matched to a gene; V was cut back by 4 bases and J by 5 bases. The CDR3 sequence is CASSVAGGTGELFF. Here the CDR3 DNA reads TGTGCCAGCAGTGTAGCGGGAGGGACCGGGGAGCTGTTTTTT. Filled out from reference TRBV25-1 and TRBJ2-2, the complete variable domain reads EADIYQTPRYLVIGTGKKITLECSQTMGHDKMYWYQQDPGMELHLIHYSYGVNSTEKGDLSSESTVSRIRTEHFPLTLESARPSHTSQYLCASSVAGGTGELFFGEGSRLTVL.

This clone was seen a single time. The rearrangement joins TRBV9 to TRBJ2-3, with a tentative D call TRBD2 (5 bases). Germline CDR1 and CDR2: SGDLS and YYNGEE. The CDR3 is 14 amino acids. V lost 4 bases and J 2 bases, leaving 11 bases between the germline ends. In nucleotides, the CDR3 is TGTGCCAGCAGCCCCAGCGGTTACACAGATACGCAGTATTTT. Translation gives CASSPSGYTDTQYF. The whole variable domain, remainder taken from reference TRBV9 and TRBJ2-3, is DSGVTQTPKHLITATGQRVTLRCSPRSGDLSVYWYQQSLDQGLQFLIQYYNGEERAKGNILERFSAQQFPDLHSELNLSSLELGDSALYFCASSPSGYTDTQYFGPGTRLTVL.

The rearrangement uses TRBV6-5 and TRBJ2-5; 8 positions agree with TRBD2. With V trimmed by 0 bases and J by 4 bases, 4 bases remained unmatched. The CDR3 extends over 15 amino acids. Germline CDR1 reads MNHEY; CDR2 reads SVGAGI. CDR3 residues: CASSYSTGGTETQYF. The DNA of the CDR3 is TGTGCCAGCAGTTACTCGACGGGGGGGACAGAGACCCAGTACTTC.

The V and J genes are TRBV6-5 and TRBJ1-4; tentatively, D is TRBD1 (5 bases). Germline V gene sequence: CDR1 MNHEY, CDR2 SVGAGI. The V and J ends lost 0 bases and 2 bases respectively, with 7 bases between them. The CDR3 is 15 residues long. The CDR3 protein is CASSYSGETNEKLFF. In nucleotides, the CDR3 is TGTGCCAGCAGTTACTCAGGGGAGACTAATGAAAAACTGTTTTTT.

The chain combines TRBV5-1 with TRBJ2-1; D is possibly TRBD1 or TRBD2 (5 bases each). Germline loops: CDR1 SGHRS, CDR2 YFSETQ. CDR3 length equals 17 residues. Trimming cost V 0 bases and J 0 bases, with 13 bases left between them. The CDR3 loop reads CASSLGSGPLSYNEQFF. The CDR3 nucleotides are TGCGCCAGCAGCTTGGGGTCGGGACCACTCTCCTACAATGAGCAGTTCTTC.

The CDR3 here is CASSRPSASYEQYF. The CDR3 DNA follows: TGTGCCAGCAGTAGGCCTAGCGCCTCCTACGAGCAGTACTTC. The rearrangement joins TRBV28 to TRBJ2-7, with D possibly TRBD2 on 6 matching bases. Germline V gene sequence: CDR1 MDHEN, CDR2 SYDVKM. Trimming removed 5 bases from V and 0 bases from J, with 11 bases in between. The CDR3 contains 14 residues.

The chain joins TRBV5-6 to TRBJ2-7; D is unclear. This CDR3 is built from 11 residues. The V and J ends lost 4 bases and 5 bases respectively, with 7 bases between them. From germline, CDR1 is SGHDT and CDR2 YYEEEE. CDR3 in DNA: TGTGCCAGCAGCGCCCTCAACGAGCAGTACTTC. It yields the protein CASSALNEQYF.

The chain links TRBV30 to TRBJ2-1; no clear D gene. CDR1 is GTSNPN and CDR2 is SVGIG in the germline V gene (reference sequence). V was trimmed by 2 bases and J by 9 bases, leaving 11 bases between them. CDR3 length: 12 amino acids. This CDR3 reads CAWSLSWSEQFF. CDR3 DNA: TGTGCCTGGAGTCTTTCGTGGTCTGAGCAGTTCTTC. Looking up the rest from reference TRBV30 and TRBJ2-1 gives the full variable domain: SQTIHQWPATLVQPVGSPLSLECTVEGTSNPNLYWYRQAAGRGLQLLFYSVGIGQISSEVPQNLSASRPQDRQFILSSKKLLLSDSGFYLCAWSLSWSEQFFGPGTRLTVL.

This rearrangement joins TRBV5-1 to TRBJ2-2; 9 bases agree with TRBD1. J gave up 4 bases and V 2 bases, and 3 bases lay outside the gene matches. CDR1 and CDR2 from the germline V gene are SGHRS and YFSETQ. This CDR3 contains 15 residues. The CDR3, as DNA: TGCGCCAGCAGCTTAGGGACAGGGACCACCGGGGAGCTGTTTTTT. Translated: CASSLGTGTTGELFF.

V gene TRBV21-1 combines with J gene TRBJ2-3. TRBV21-1 is a recognized pseudogene. This CDR3 spans 15 amino acids. This CDR3 reads CASSNFQLSTDTQYF. CDR3 in DNA: TGTGCCAGCAGCAATTTCCAGCTAAGCACAGATACGCAGTATTTT.

V and J are TRBV6-5 and TRBJ2-1; 9 bases align to TRBD2. The V gene end was trimmed by 0 bases and the J gene end by 12 bases; junction bases not matched to a gene: 9. The length of the CDR3 is 15 residues. Germline V gene data show CDR1 as MNHEY and CDR2 as SVGAGI. The CDR3 here is CASSYSRRGGLRQFF. The CDR3 nucleotides read TGTGCCAGCAGTTACTCGCGGCGGGGGGGTTTGAGGCAGTTCTTC.

The chain employs TRBV28 and TRBJ1-5, with 11 bases lining up with TRBD1. CDR1 is MDHEN, CDR2 SYDVKM, per germline. V gave up 5 bases and J gave up 7 bases; unmatched junction bases: 10. This CDR3 comprises 16 residues. The CDR3 DNA reads as TGTGCCAGCAGTCCTGGGACAGGGGGATCGGGACAGCCCCAGCATTTT. It translates to CASSPGTGGSGQPQHF.

There are a few counts of this clone. The chain has TRBV9 and TRBJ1-5, with D unresolved. The CDR3 runs 15 residues. The V end lost 0 bases, the J end lost 5 bases, and 12 bases lay between the germline ends. Germline V CDR1 and CDR2: SGDLS, YYNGEE. CDR3: CASSVADGRDQPQHF. As DNA, the CDR3 is TGTGCCAGCAGCGTAGCTGACGGGCGGGATCAGCCCCAGCATTTT. Using reference TRBV9 and TRBJ1-5 for the parts outside the CDR3, the full variable domain is DSGVTQTPKHLITATGQRVTLRCSPRSGDLSVYWYQQSLDQGLQFLIQYYNGEERAKGNILERFSAQQFPDLHSELNLSSLELGDSALYFCASSVADGRDQPQHFGDGTRLSIL.

The V gene is TRBV5-1, the J gene TRBJ2-1; either TRBD1 or TRBD2 may supply D (5 bases each). The CDR3 totals 14 residues. The germline V gene encodes CDR1 SGHRS and CDR2 YFSETQ. The V gene lost 1 base and the J gene lost 3 bases, with 8 bases spanning the gap. DNA for the CDR3: TGCGCCAGCAGCTTGTGGGGGATCTACAATGAGCAGTTCTTC. Residues: CASSLWGIYNEQFF.

This clone has just one count. Here the CDR3 reads CASSSRTGYNEQFF. CDR3 bases: TGTGCCAGCAGCTCGAGGACGGGCTACAATGAGCAGTTCTTC. The gene calls are TRBV5-4 and TRBJ2-1; D remains ambiguous. The V gene's germline CDR1 is SGHNT and CDR2 YYREEE (reference sequence). CDR3 length: 14 residues. V dropped 3 bases and J dropped 3 bases, with 10 bases sitting between them.

The chain carries TRBV9 and TRBJ1-2; D call uncertain. Germline CDR1 reads SGDLS; CDR2 reads YYNGEE. V lost 0 bases and J lost 4, with 4 bases in between. The CDR3 consists of 12 residues. The CDR3 DNA reads TGTGCCAGCAGCGTAGGGGTCTATGGCTACACCTTC. Protein product: CASSVGVYGYTF. Complete variable domain (other parts from reference TRBV9 and TRBJ1-2): DSGVTQTPKHLITATGQRVTLRCSPRSGDLSVYWYQQSLDQGLQFLIQYYNGEERAKGNILERFSAQQFPDLHSELNLSSLELGDSALYFCASSVGVYGYTFGSGTRLTVV.

V gene TRBV28 combines with J gene TRBJ2-5; 8 nucleotides align to TRBD2. Per germline, CDR1 MDHEN and CDR2 SYDVKM. The CDR3 covers 14 residues. Germline trimming cut 6 bases from V and 2 bases from J; bases unmatched to any gene: 5. The CDR3: CASSLSGAQETQYF. In nucleotides, the CDR3 is TGTGCCAGCAGCCTTAGCGGGGCTCAAGAGACCCAGTACTTC.